Here is one T cell receptor beta chain with its context. The data stem from a study of blood T cell repertoires in COVID-19. Repertoires were generated with immunoSEQ multiplex PCR, while TCRdb's copy carries only in-frame clones and drops some. The sample has about 400,000 clones, around 87% seen once; the top ten hold 1.5% to 2.5%. The ends lost 6 bases at V and 4 bases at J; junction bases unmatched: 3. CDR3 length equals 12 residues. Germline CDR1 is SQVTM and CDR2 is ANQGSEA. This rearrangement joins TRBV29-1 to TRBJ1-5; TRBD1 aligns across 7 bases. The TCR was taken from a middle-aged man in a cohort exposed to, infected with or recovered from COVID-19 (not recorded which). The specimen sequenced was PBMCs or T cells enriched from blood (not recorded which). The CDR3 region has the DNA TGCAGCGTCCAGACAGGGAATCAGCCCCAGCATTTT. Its protein is CSVQTGNQPQHF.